Following are 7 T cell receptor beta chains from one sample sequenced in a study of CD8+ T cells in alopecia areata. Documented treatment: oral pan-JAK inhibitor, 5-10 mg twice daily. Investigators isolated RNA and reverse transcribed it into cDNA to act as the sequencing template. Data came from immunoSEQ multiplex PCR; TCRdb stores just in-frame clones and leaves some out. The top ten clones hold roughly 10% of a sample with around 100,000 clones, 80% to 90% of them seen once. Sequencing used CD8+ T cells sorted from blood, obtained around week 30, from a patient treated with tofacitinib. These receptors all stem from a human donor with alopecia areata.

The J gene is TRBJ1-6, the V gene TRBV30; D is ambiguous. Germline V gene data show CDR1 as GTSNPN and CDR2 as SVGIG (reference sequence). The CDR3 loop spans 12 amino acids. V lost 3 bases and J 4 bases, leaving 4 bases between the germline ends. The CDR3 reads CAWSAYNSPLHF. The CDR3, as DNA: TGTGCCTGGAGCGCATATAATTCACCCCTCCACTTT.

The chain uses TRBV5-1 and TRBJ2-7; TRBD1 matches 10 bases. V was pared by 3 bases and J by 2 bases, with 11 bases of the junction left unmatched. The CDR3 covers 17 residues. Germline CDR1 and CDR2: SGHRS and YFSETQ. The CDR3 DNA sequence: TGCGCCAGCAGCTCTAGCGTCAGAGGACAGGGGGCCTACGAGCAGTACTTC. Translating gives CASSSSVRGQGAYEQYF.

This chain links TRBV2 with TRBJ2-3; 11 positions match TRBD2. Germline CDR1 is SNHLY and CDR2 is FYNNEI. The CDR3 loop spans 15 amino acids. J was trimmed by 4 bases and V by 10 bases; bases with no gene match: 10. The CDR3 region has the DNA TGTGCCATCTTGACCGGGACTAGCGGAGCAGATACGCAGTATTTT. The encoded protein is CAILTGTSGADTQYF.

The table lists this clone with a count of one. CDR3: CSVEDPPGGLIEAFF. The DNA for the CDR3 is TGCAGCGTTGAAGATCCTCCAGGGGGACTAATAGAAGCTTTCTTT. The V gene is TRBV29-1, the J gene TRBJ1-1, with TRBD1 identical over 7 bases. This CDR3 region has 15 residues. The germline V gene has CDR1 SQVTM and CDR2 ANQGSEA. Trimming took 0 bases from V and 8 from J; bases not matched to a gene: 12.

Concerning this clone itself: The junction shows a germline mismatch at one end, possibly a read error. V is TRBV9 and J is TRBJ2-6; the D gene could be TRBD1 or TRBD2 (5 bases each). The CDR3 has 16 amino acids. Germline V CDR1 and CDR2: SGDLS, YYNGEE. For the CDR3, the DNA is TGTGCCAGCAGGGCTAATGAGGGATTCGGGGCCAACGTCCCGACTTTC. Translating gives CASRANEGFGANVPTF.

The V gene is TRBV27, the J gene TRBJ2-1; TRBD1 is a possible D gene (6 bases). Germline V gene sequence: CDR1 MNHEY, CDR2 SMNVEV (reference sequence). V lost 5 bases, J lost 0 bases, and 23 bases lay in between. This CDR3 is 19 amino acids long. CDR3 DNA: TGTGCCAGCAGTACTACAGGGCCCTACCTTGAGAGCTCCTACAATGAGCAGTTCTTC. It yields the protein CASSTTGPYLESSYNEQFF.

The table lists this clone with a few counts. This chain uses TRBV6-5 with TRBJ1-1, with 9 bases aligning to TRBD1. The CDR3 length is 14 residues. V shed 6 bases, J shed 5 bases, and the junction held 7 bases outside the gene matches. Germline V gives CDR1 MNHEY, CDR2 SVGAGI. DNA of the CDR3: TGTGCCAGCAGCCCAGGGACAGGGAGTACTGAAGCTTTCTTT. Its translation is CASSPGTGSTEAFF.